One and the same sample provided the 3 T cell receptor beta chains below, sequenced in a study of T-cell reconstitution after alpha-beta-depleted transplantation in children. Preparation of the TCRbeta library was carried out with unique molecular identifiers. TCRdb itself ran the PCR reads through MiXCR, one entry per CDR3 protein. This table has about 640,000 distinct CDR3 sequences, approximately 17% appearing once. Specimen: PBMCs from the stem cell graft donor, collected from the stem cell graft. These receptors were obtained from a human donor who donated a stem cell graft to a child with acute myeloid leukemia.

This clonotype was seen a handful of times. This chain links TRBV7-2 with TRBJ2-6, with 7 bases identical to TRBD1. Germline CDR1 SGHTA, CDR2 FQGNSA. The CDR3 length is 17 residues. The V gene end was trimmed by 0 bases and the J gene end by 4 bases; junction bases not matched to a gene: 6. The DNA for the CDR3 is TGTGCCAGCAGCTTAGCAGGGGGCCCAACCGGGGCCAACGTCCTGACTTTC. This encodes CASSLAGGPTGANVLTF.

The chain is built from TRBV28 and TRBJ1-4; no reliable D call. Trimming pared 6 bases from V and 7 bases from J, leaving 12 bases between. The CDR3 has 13 amino acids. Germline CDR1 reads MDHEN; CDR2 reads SYDVKM. The CDR3 DNA is TGTGCCAGCAGCAAGTCCGGCGTTGAAAAACTGTTTTTT. It translates to CASSKSGVEKLFF.

A few counts support this clonotype. V is TRBV20-1 and J is TRBJ2-4, with a possible D match to TRBD1 (7 bases). This CDR3 region has 11 residues. V gave up 5 bases and J gave up 8 bases, with 10 bases separating them. Germline V gene data show CDR1 as DFQATT and CDR2 as SNEGSKA (reference sequence). CDR3 nucleotides: TGCAGTGCTGGCAGGGGGGACATTCAGTACTTC. Its translation: CSAGRGDIQYF.